These 11 T cell receptor beta chains were sequenced from one sample in a study of tumor and adjacent non-tumor tissue in lung cancer. TCRbeta libraries were built with three rounds of nested PCR, modified from ARM-PCR. TCRdb reprocessed the multiplex PCR reads via MiXCR and lists one record per CDR3 protein. The table lists tens of thousands of distinct CDR3 sequences, less than 75% of them singletons. The template was RNA from unsorted bulk tissue. This non-tumor lung sample came from over 3 cm beyond the tumor edge. The source material was distant non-tumor lung tissue. These receptors all stem from a woman aged 45-65 years with non-small cell lung cancer.

As concerns this clonotype: One end of the junction varies from germline; a read error may be responsible. This rearrangement joins TRBV11-2 to TRBJ2-1; possibly TRBD2 for D (6 bases). The germline V gene has CDR1 SGHAT and CDR2 FQNNGV. CDR3 size: 13 residues. Here the CDR3 DNA reads TGTACCAGCAGCTTAGGGAGGCTATCTGAGCAGTTCTTC. It translates to CTSSLGRLSEQFF.

This clonotype showed up many times. V usage is TRBV20-1 and J usage is TRBJ2-1; maybe TRBD2 (5 bases). V shed 5 bases and J shed 4 bases, with 18 bases lying between them. The CDR3 runs to 15 residues. Germline CDR1 and CDR2: DFQATT and SNEGSKA (reference sequence). The CDR3 nucleotides read TGCAGTGCTCCCCTTGGAGGACCCTTATACAATGAGCAGTTCTTC. Encoded protein: CSAPLGGPLYNEQFF.

Note on this clonotype: A much larger clone lies a single base off, so this may be a read error. For the CDR3, the DNA is TGTGCCAGCAGTGTGACAGCATCCTCCTACGAGCAGTACTTC. It yields the protein CASSVTASSYEQYF. The rearrangement uses TRBV6-2 or TRBV6-3 and TRBJ2-7; weak D call: TRBD1 (5 bases). From germline, CDR1 is MNHEY and CDR2 SVGEGT. Trimming removed 5 bases from V and 0 bases from J, with 11 bases in between. The length of the CDR3 is 14 residues.

As for this clonotype: Mismatch with germline at one junction end may stem from a read error. This sequence joins TRBV5-1 and TRBJ2-2; D is possibly TRBD2 (5 bases). CDR3 size: 16 residues. In germline, CDR1 is SGHRS, CDR2 YFSETQ. The CDR3 loop reads CASSLVYGGPTGELFF. The CDR3 DNA reads TGCGCCAGCAGCTTGGTTTATGGTGGCCCCACCGGGGAGCTGTTCTTT.

This clonotype showed up many times. This rearrangement joins TRBV6-5 to TRBJ1-1; possibly TRBD1 for D (5 bases). Trimming left V 6 bases short and J 0 bases short, with 11 bases between. Germline CDR1 reads MNHEY; CDR2 reads SVGAGI. This CDR3 contains 14 residues. Here the CDR3 DNA reads TGTGCCAGCAGCCGTGACAGAGTGAACACTGAAGCTTTCTTT. Protein product: CASSRDRVNTEAFF.

Worth noting for this clonotype: Without the conserved terminal phenylalanine or tryptophan, this CDR3 likely stems from a read error. The chain combines TRBV4-1 with TRBJ2-3, with D unresolved. In germline, CDR1 is MGHRA, CDR2 YSYEKL. This CDR3 is built from 14 residues. CDR3 DNA: TGCGCCAGCAGCCTTCAATTTGCCACAGACACGCAGTATTCT. Its translation is CASSLQFATDTQYS.

The table lists this clonotype with many counts. V gene TRBV29-1 combines with J gene TRBJ1-2; the D gene is possibly TRBD1 (6 bases). CDR1 is SQVTM and CDR2 is ANQGSEA in the germline V gene. The CDR3 consists of 12 residues. V was cut by 2 bases and J by 8 bases, with 12 bases left in between. The DNA for the CDR3 is TGCAGCGTTGAATGGGGGCAGGGAGGCTACACCTTC. Amino acid sequence: CSVEWGQGGYTF.

For this clonotype: The CDR3 carries no conserved terminal phenylalanine or tryptophan, so it likely arises from a read error. This rearrangement joins TRBV11-2 to TRBJ2-2; tentatively, D is TRBD1 or TRBD2 (5 bases each). This CDR3 spans 13 amino acids. Per germline, CDR1 SGHAT and CDR2 FQNNGV. This chain's CDR3 is CVSTSFDTGDLFS. The CDR3 DNA follows: TGTGTCAGCACCTCCTTTGACACCGGGGACCTGTTTTCT.

As regards this clonotype: Being one base from a much bigger clone, this may be a read error. The chain employs TRBV6-2 or TRBV6-3 and TRBJ2-1; D uncertain. Germline V gene lookup returns CDR1 MNHEY and CDR2 SVGEGT. Trimming left V 6 bases short and J 8 bases short, with 11 bases between. This CDR3 is built from 12 residues. CDR3 sequence reads: CASSLNYYEQFF. CDR3 DNA: TGTGCCAGCAGCCTCAATTACTATGAGCAGTTCTTC.

Concerning this clonotype itself: A much larger clone differs by one base, so this may be a read error. V and J are TRBV20-1 and TRBJ2-1; TRBD2 matches 9 bases. Germline CDR1 is DFQATT and CDR2 is SNEGSKA (reference sequence). The CDR3 has 16 residues. V was pared by 0 bases and J by 6 bases, with 9 bases of the junction left unmatched. The CDR3 region has the DNA TGCAGTGCTAGAGAATTAGCGGGAGAGGGCTGCAATGAGCAGTTCTTC. Translating it yields CSARELAGEGCNEQFF.

The rearrangement uses TRBV4-3 and TRBJ2-7, with D possibly being TRBD2 (6 bases). Trimming stripped 0 bases from V and 6 bases from J, with 12 bases between. The germline CDR1 and CDR2 sequences are LGHNA and YSLEER. This CDR3 region has 14 residues. The CDR3 here is CASSQDRAGGEQYF. CDR3 bases: TGCGCCAGCAGCCAAGATCGAGCCGGGGGCGAGCAGTACTTC.